These 8 T cell receptor beta chains came from one sample sequenced in a study of T cells expressing NK-cell markers. TCRdb reprocessed the 5' RACE reads and stores each CDR3 protein as one record, lacking DNA. This repertoire includes around 550,000 distinct CDR3 sequences. What was sequenced was blood T cells: a sorted CD56 or NKG2C T cell subset, CD4+ or CD8+ T cells, or bulk PBMC T cells (not recorded which). The source is a man younger than 35 in good health.

The V and J genes are TRBV6-5 and TRBJ1-1; TCRdb's D gene call, TRBD1, goes unchecked for lack of DNA. This CDR3 contains 13 residues. The germline V gene encodes CDR1 MNHEY and CDR2 SVGAGI. This CDR3 reads CASSREKYTGAFF.

This chain links TRBV18 with TRBJ1-1; without DNA, the TCRdb call of TRBD1 cannot be checked. Germline V gene lookup returns CDR1 KGHSH and CDR2 LQKENI. The CDR3 spans 16 residues. This CDR3 reads CASSPPWGGPSTEAFF. Supplemented by reference TRBV18 and TRBJ1-1, the full variable domain reads NAGVMQNPRHLVRRRGQEARLRCSPMKGHSHVYWYRQLPEEGLKFMVYLQKENIIDESGMPKERFSAEFPKEGPSILRIQQVVRGDSAAYFCASSPPWGGPSTEAFFGQGTRLTVV.

The chain recombines TRBV29-1 with TRBJ1-3. The CDR3 has 13 amino acids. CDR1 SQVTM and CDR2 ANQGSEA come from the germline V gene. This CDR3 is CSVVEQSGNTIYF.

The rearrangement links TRBV7-9 to TRBJ2-1. CDR1 SEHNR and CDR2 FQNEAQ come from the germline V gene (reference sequence). This CDR3 has 14 amino acids. The CDR3: CASSTSSGYNEQFF.

The chain is built from TRBV20-1 and TRBJ1-1. Germline V gene sequence: CDR1 DFQATT, CDR2 SNEGSKA (reference sequence). The length of the CDR3 is 13 residues. The CDR3 is CSAWGPANTEAFF.

The rearrangement links TRBV5-1 to TRBJ1-1; TCRdb indicates TRBD1, and absent DNA this call remains unverified. The CDR3 loop spans 13 amino acids. The germline CDR1 and CDR2 sequences are SGHRS and YFSETQ. The CDR3 sequence: CASSVGQPSEAFF.

The chain links TRBV28 to TRBJ2-1; TCRdb picks TRBD1, but there is no DNA to check that call. Germline assignment: CDR1 MDHEN and CDR2 SYDVKM. The CDR3 has 14 residues. The CDR3: CASSGTGVYDEQFF.

The chain has TRBV5-1 and TRBJ2-7; TCRdb's D call of TRBD1 is untestable without DNA. CDR3 length equals 15 residues. CDR1 and CDR2 from the germline V gene are SGHRS and YFSETQ. This CDR3 is CASSLAHGNRYEQYF.